The 24 T cell receptor beta chains listed next were all sequenced from one sample in a study of OX40 agonist ivuxolimab in advanced cancers. The table came from immunoSEQ multiplex PCR; TCRdb's copy has only in-frame clones and leaves some out. The profile covers 65,000 to 95,000 clones, with 89% appearing a single time and less than 0.2% taken by the ten largest. Here the sequenced sample was CD4+ or CD8+ T cells sorted from blood, taken in a trial of the OX40 agonist ivuxolimab. The receptors were gathered from an adult with an advanced solid tumor such as melanoma, head and neck, liver or kidney cancer.

The chain carries TRBV4-1 and TRBJ2-3, with 9 positions matching TRBD1. Germline CDR1 MGHRA, CDR2 YSYEKL. Germline trimming cut 4 bases from V and 6 bases from J; bases unmatched to any gene: 17. The CDR3 extends over 18 amino acids. The CDR3 nucleotides read TGCGCCAGCAGCCCCCAGCCGGGGGCAGGACAGGGGTCTGATACGCAGTATTTT. Amino acid sequence: CASSPQPGAGQGSDTQYF.

The chain links TRBV6-1 to TRBJ1-6; the D gene is possibly TRBD1 (5 bases). Germline CDR1 reads MNHNS; CDR2 reads SASEGT. This CDR3 comprises 12 residues. CDR3 nucleotide sequence: TGTGTCGTTGGGGGGTTCAATTCACCCCTCCACTTT. Its protein is CVVGGFNSPLHF.

The gene calls are TRBV9 and TRBJ2-1; TRBD2 matches at 10 bases. The length of the CDR3 is 16 residues. Germline values: CDR1 SGDLS, CDR2 YYNGEE. V lost 0 bases, J lost 10 bases, and 10 bases stayed unmatched. Written as DNA, the CDR3 is TGTGCCAGCAGCGTAGCTGGCAGCGGGGGGGCCTTGGAGCAGTTCTTC. Residues: CASSVAGSGGALEQFF.

The V call is TRBV29-1, the J call TRBJ2-5; a possible D gene is TRBD1 (6 bases). Deletions cut 6 bases from V and 12 bases from J, with 17 bases between. The CDR3 is 11 residues long. Germline-derived CDR1 and CDR2 are SQVTM and ANQGSEA. CDR3 in amino acids: CSVTGGQREYF. CDR3 bases: TGCAGCGTGACGGGTGGACAGCGAGAGTACTTC.

This clone was seen a few times. The J gene is TRBJ2-7, the V gene TRBV2; possibly TRBD1 for D (5 bases). The CDR3 runs to 13 residues. CDR1 and CDR2 from the germline V gene are SNHLY and FYNNEI. V was clipped by 7 bases and J by 2 bases, with 12 bases between them. The CDR3 nucleotides read TGTGCCAGCAACGGCCAGGGAACCTACGAGCAGTACGTC. Translated: CASNGQGTYEQYV.

The chain employs TRBV18 and TRBJ1-2, with 7 bases lining up with TRBD1. The CDR3 is 18 residues long. Looked up from germline, CDR1 is KGHSH and CDR2 is LQKENI. V shed 2 bases, J shed 5 bases, and the junction held 17 bases outside the gene matches. CDR3 protein: CASSPAGTGRTGLYGYTF. DNA of the CDR3: TGTGCCAGCTCACCAGCTGGAACTGGGAGGACAGGACTTTATGGCTACACCTTC.

V gene TRBV19 combines with J gene TRBJ1-5; 8 bases fit TRBD1. This CDR3 has 15 residues. V gave up 3 bases and J gave up 1 base; unmatched junction bases: 2. Germline lookup yields CDR1 LNHDA and CDR2 SQIVND (reference sequence). The CDR3 sequence: CASSIRTGSNQPQHF. The CDR3 nucleotides are TGTGCCAGTAGTATTAGGACAGGGAGCAATCAGCCCCAGCATTTT. Drawing the rest from reference TRBV19 and TRBJ1-5, the complete variable domain is DGGITQSPKYLFRKEGQNVTLSCEQNLNHDAMYWYRQDPGQGLRLIYYSQIVNDFQKGDIAEGYSVSREKKESFPLTVTSAQKNPTAFYLCASSIRTGSNQPQHFGDGTRLSIL.

This clone was recorded once. The rearrangement uses TRBV4-1 and TRBJ2-2; 14 bases map to TRBD2. V lost 3 bases and J lost 4; bases outside the gene matches: 7. Germline V gene sequence: CDR1 MGHRA, CDR2 YSYEKL. The CDR3 loop spans 18 amino acids. CDR3 DNA: TGCGCCAGCAGCCAGGCGGGACTAGCGGGAGTAGGCACCGGGGAGCTGTTTTTT. Translating it yields CASSQAGLAGVGTGELFF.

The rearrangement links TRBV28 to TRBJ1-5; 9 bases match TRBD1. V lost 6 bases to trimming and J lost 1 base; unmatched junction nucleotides: 1. Germline assignment: CDR1 MDHEN and CDR2 SYDVKM. The CDR3 has 14 amino acids. The CDR3 nucleotides are TGTGCCAGCAGCGGACAGGGGAGCAATCAGCCCCAGCATTTT. Translating it yields CASSGQGSNQPQHF.

The V gene is TRBV11-2, the J gene TRBJ2-1; TRBD2 matches at 10 bases. V shed 1 base and J 7 bases; nucleotides not matched to a gene: 13. Per germline, CDR1 SGHAT and CDR2 FQNNGV. The CDR3 sequence is 18 residues long. This CDR3 is CASSLGGGGTSGINEQFF. CDR3 coding DNA: TGTGCCAGCAGCTTAGGAGGGGGGGGAACTAGCGGGATAAATGAGCAGTTCTTC.

The V and J genes are TRBV4-2 and TRBJ1-2; 10 nucleotides align to TRBD1. V shed 2 bases and J 4 bases; nucleotides not matched to a gene: 4. Germline V CDR1 and CDR2: LGHNA, YNFKEQ. The CDR3 contains 15 residues. Here the CDR3 reads CASSQRQGAGYGYTF. DNA of the CDR3: TGTGCCAGCAGCCAAAGACAGGGGGCGGGCTATGGCTACACCTTC.

The chain has TRBV10-1 and TRBJ2-3, with a weak D call TRBD2 (5 bases). The germline CDR1 and CDR2 sequences are WNHNN and SYGVQD (reference sequence). V was shortened by 3 bases and J by 5 bases, with 12 bases between the two germline ends. This CDR3 contains 14 residues. CDR3 nucleotide sequence: TGCGCCAGCAGTGAAAAGCGGTGGGGAGATACGCAGTATTTT. This gives the protein CASSEKRWGDTQYF.

The CDR3 DNA reads as TGTGCCAGCAGATACCCAGGACAGGGGGGCGACACTGAAGCTTTCTTT. It translates to CASRYPGQGGDTEAFF. The rearrangement links TRBV6-6 to TRBJ1-1, with TRBD1 matching 10 bases. Germline V gives CDR1 MNHNY, CDR2 SVGAGI (reference sequence). CDR3 size: 16 residues. The V gene end was trimmed by 6 bases and the J gene end by 3 bases; junction bases not matched to a gene: 10.

This chain joins TRBV4-1 and TRBJ1-5, with D perhaps TRBD1 (5 bases). CDR3 length: 16 residues. V was shortened by 0 bases and J by 4 bases, with 13 bases between the two germline ends. Germline loops: CDR1 MGHRA, CDR2 YSYEKL. CDR3 coding DNA: TGCGCCAGCAGCCAAGATCTTGGCAGGGTAAATCAGCCCCAGCATTTT. This translates into CASSQDLGRVNQPQHF.

The CDR3 DNA reads TGTGCCAGTAGTATGGGGGATTGGGGTTCGGGCAAAAACATTCAGTACTTC. Translated: CASSMGDWGSGKNIQYF. The V call is TRBV19, the J call TRBJ2-4; TRBD1 or TRBD2 may be the D gene (5 bases each). CDR1 LNHDA and CDR2 SQIVND come from the germline V gene (reference sequence). V gave up 3 bases and J gave up 3 bases, with 18 bases separating them. The CDR3 extends over 17 amino acids.

With regard to this clone: The junction departs from the called germline gene at one end, perhaps through a read error. V gene TRBV7-7 combines with J gene TRBJ1-3; the D is unclear. The CDR3 loop spans 14 amino acids. Germline CDR1 and CDR2: SSHAT and FNYEAQ (reference sequence). CDR3 sequence (DNA): TGTGCTAGCAGCTTAGACCACACTGGAAACACCATATATTTT. Its protein product is CASSLDHTGNTIYF.

The chain employs TRBV2 and TRBJ2-1; TRBD2 matches 8 bases. CDR3 length: 15 residues. V gave up 5 bases and J gave up 9 bases; unmatched junction bases: 12. Germline CDR1 and CDR2: SNHLY and FYNNEI. CDR3 amino acids: CASSYQAGVPGEQFF. CDR3 sequence (DNA): TGTGCCAGCAGTTACCAAGCGGGAGTCCCAGGTGAGCAGTTCTTC.

The chain has TRBV4-1 and TRBJ1-1; D ambiguous. Germline CDR1 MGHRA, CDR2 YSYEKL. Trimming left V 2 bases short and J 7 bases short, with 14 bases between. The CDR3 loop spans 14 amino acids. CDR3 sequence: CASSQHRNYDEAFF. The CDR3 region has the DNA TGCGCCAGCAGCCAACATCGGAATTATGATGAAGCTTTCTTT.

This clone was detected once. The rearrangement uses TRBV4-1 and TRBJ2-1; 7 bases line up with TRBD2. The CDR3 has 17 residues. J gave up 4 bases and V 8 bases, and 17 bases lay outside the gene matches. Per the germline V gene, CDR1 is MGHRA and CDR2 is YSYEKL. The DNA for the CDR3 is TGCGCCAGCGCACGGGACTCCCGCACGGGGGGATACAATGAGCAGTTCTTC. It encodes CASARDSRTGGYNEQFF.

This clone was seen a few times. The chain combines TRBV7-2 with TRBJ2-1; no firm D call. The CDR3 extends over 14 amino acids. Looked up from germline, CDR1 is SGHTA and CDR2 is FQGNSA. Trimming took off 5 bases at V and 6 bases at J, with 14 bases between the two ends. The CDR3 nucleotides are TGTGCCAGCAGCGTCATTAACCCCCCCAATGAGCAGTTCTTC. Protein sequence: CASSVINPPNEQFF.

This clone was counted between two and nine times. The chain carries TRBV10-3 and TRBJ2-1; D is uncertain. The CDR3 is 16 residues long. From germline, CDR1 is ENHRY and CDR2 SYGVKD. With 0 bases removed from V and 1 base from J, the gap between germline ends came to 10 bases. This CDR3 is CAISESRLVSYNEQFF. CDR3 in DNA: TGTGCCATCAGTGAGTCGAGGCTAGTATCCTACAATGAGCAGTTCTTC.

The chain joins TRBV28 to TRBJ2-4, with TRBD1 matching 7 bases. The germline CDR1 and CDR2 sequences are MDHEN and SYDVKM. CDR3 length: 13 amino acids. With 2 bases clipped from V and 10 bases from J, the junction kept 5 bases outside the gene matches. CDR3 DNA: TGTGCCAGCAGTTTAAGTACAGGGGTGATTCAGTACTTC. It specifies CASSLSTGVIQYF.

The chain joins TRBV6-1 to TRBJ2-1; 10 positions agree with TRBD2. The V gene end was trimmed by 5 bases and the J gene end by 3 bases; junction bases not matched to a gene: 4. Germline V gene lookup returns CDR1 MNHNS and CDR2 SASEGT. The CDR3 is 15 residues long. CDR3 protein: CASSQLAGFYNEQFF. In DNA, the CDR3 is TGTGCCAGCAGTCAACTAGCGGGATTCTACAATGAGCAGTTCTTC.

The chain couples TRBV19 to TRBJ2-3, with a tentative D call TRBD2 (6 bases). Germline V lookup: CDR1 LNHDA, CDR2 SQIVND (reference sequence). V lost 7 bases and J lost 8, with 19 bases in between. The CDR3 is 14 residues long. CDR3 nucleotides: TGTGCCAGTACCTTGCCGGGGGTTAGTGGTACGCAGTATTTT. Translation gives CASTLPGVSGTQYF.